One sample yielded the 20 T cell receptor beta chains listed below, sequenced in a study of blood T cell repertoires in COVID-19. Data came from immunoSEQ multiplex PCR; TCRdb stores just in-frame clones and leaves some out. The data hold roughly 92,000 clones, with approximately 86% observed a single time. The specimen was peripheral blood. The source of these receptors is a man in his fifties with acute or convalescent COVID-19.

The CDR3, as DNA: TGTGCCAGCAGCTCCGGGACAGGGAACAATGAGCAGTTCTTC. Protein: CASSSGTGNNEQFF. The chain uses TRBV6-5 and TRBJ2-1; TRBD1 matches 9 bases. The length of the CDR3 is 14 residues. CDR1 MNHEY and CDR2 SVGAGI come from the germline V gene. V was clipped by 6 bases and J by 5 bases; unmatched bases: 5.

The J gene is TRBJ2-5, the V gene TRBV3-1 (or the pseudogene TRBV3-2); TRBD2 aligns across 8 bases. The V segment lost 5 bases and the J segment 5 bases; nucleotides outside the gene matches: 16. Germline CDR1 reads LGHDT; CDR2 reads YNNKEL (reference sequence). This CDR3 region has 17 residues. The CDR3 DNA sequence: TGTGCCAGCAGCTCTCGCGGCCCTCGGGGGGGCCGGGAGACCCAGTACTTC. It codes for CASSSRGPRGGRETQYF.

The chain combines TRBV4-1 with TRBJ1-1; D is undetermined. V lost 3 bases to trimming and J lost 10 bases, with 6 bases between them. This CDR3 is built from 10 residues. Germline V CDR1 and CDR2: MGHRA, YSYEKL. The CDR3 protein is CASSQGRAFF. CDR3 DNA: TGCGCCAGCAGCCAGGGGAGAGCTTTCTTT.

Comments on this clone: One end of the junction does not line up with germline, which may come from a read error. V is TRBV7-7 and J is TRBJ2-7, with 9 bases matching TRBD1. In germline, CDR1 is SSHAT, CDR2 FNYEAQ (reference sequence). The CDR3 runs 15 residues. The CDR3 loop is CASSLDRGSSYEQYF. DNA for the CDR3: TGTGCTAGCAGCTTAGACAGGGGGTCGTCCTACGAGCAGTACTTC.

The chain combines TRBV6-1 with TRBJ1-5, with no clear D. Germline assignment: CDR1 MNHNS and CDR2 SASEGT. Trimming took 1 base from V and 0 from J, leaving 7 bases between them. The CDR3 sequence is 15 residues long. The DNA of the CDR3 is TGTGCCAGCAGTGAAGTACTCCGTAGCAATCAGCCCCAGCATTTT. It codes for CASSEVLRSNQPQHF.

V usage is TRBV6-4 and J usage is TRBJ1-5, with 7 bases fitting TRBD1. Germline CDR1 is MRHNA and CDR2 is SNTAGT. The CDR3 totals 16 residues. J gave up 3 bases and V 8 bases, and 13 bases lay outside the gene matches. CDR3 bases: TGTGCCAGCCCTCTACCCGGGACAGCTCCCAATCAGCCCCAGCATTTT. Translating gives CASPLPGTAPNQPQHF.

This chain uses TRBV9 with TRBJ2-2; D possibly corresponds to TRBD2 (6 bases). The CDR3 is made up of 17 amino acids. CDR1 is SGDLS, CDR2 YYNGEE, per germline. Trimming removed 0 bases from V and 5 bases from J, with 17 bases in between. CDR3 sequence reads: CASSVEGLRVGTGELFF. CDR3 bases: TGTGCCAGCAGCGTAGAGGGACTCCGTGTCGGGACCGGGGAGCTGTTTTTT.

The J gene is TRBJ2-7, the V gene TRBV7-2; 9 bases agree with TRBD2. This CDR3 has 15 amino acids. Germline-derived CDR1 and CDR2 are SGHTA and FQGNSA. V was pared by 5 bases and J by 4 bases, with 9 bases of the junction left unmatched. In nucleotides, the CDR3 is TGTGCCAGCAGCGCCCGGGGTAGCGGGAGATACGAGCAGTACTTC. Protein: CASSARGSGRYEQYF.

CDR3 in amino acids: CASAEGGGSGANVLTF. CDR3 nucleotide sequence: TGTGCCAGCGCTGAGGGAGGCGGCTCTGGGGCCAACGTCCTGACTTTC. This chain connects TRBV7-9 to TRBJ2-6; perhaps TRBD2 as D (6 bases). V was cut by 8 bases and J by 0 bases, with 14 bases left in between. CDR3 length equals 16 residues. Germline values: CDR1 SEHNR, CDR2 FQNEAQ (reference sequence). The variable domain in full, with the rest retrieved from reference TRBV7-9 and TRBJ2-6, is DTGVSQNPRHKITKRGQNVTFRCDPISEHNRLYWYRQTLGQGPEFLTYFQNEAQLEKSRLLSDRFSAERPKGSFSTLEIQRTEQGDSAMYLCASAEGGGSGANVLTFGAGSRLTVL.

The chain combines TRBV5-8 with TRBJ2-1; 10 nucleotides agree with TRBD2. The trim removed 4 bases at V and 5 bases at J, leaving 6 bases unmatched. The CDR3 covers 15 residues. In germline, CDR1 is SGHTS, CDR2 YDEGEE. CDR3 protein: CASSRGLAANNEQFF. For the CDR3, the DNA is TGTGCCAGCAGCAGAGGACTAGCGGCAAACAATGAGCAGTTCTTC.

The chain combines TRBV12-2 with TRBJ2-3; the D segment call TRBD1 is taken from the table without a DNA check. TRBV12-2 is labeled a pseudogene. This CDR3 spans 16 amino acids. The CDR3 nucleotides read TGTGCAAGTCGCTTAGTTACGCTGGCAGACACAGATACGCAGTATTTT. Translated: CASRLVTLADTDTQYF.

The rearrangement links TRBV7-9 to TRBJ1-1; weak D call: TRBD1 (6 bases). V lost 1 base, J lost 1 base, and 16 bases lay in between. The CDR3 runs to 17 residues. Germline V gives CDR1 SEHNR, CDR2 FQNEAQ (reference sequence). The CDR3 protein is CASSLVTGQSQNTEAFF. For the CDR3, the DNA is TGTGCCAGCAGCTTAGTTACTGGACAGAGCCAGAACACTGAAGCTTTCTTT.

CDR3 in DNA: TGTGCCAGCAGCCAAGATTTTAACACAGGACAAGAGACCCAGTACTTC. This translates into CASSQDFNTGQETQYF. The chain employs TRBV14 and TRBJ2-5; tentatively, D is TRBD1 (5 bases). CDR3 size: 16 residues. Trimming removed 0 bases at V and 2 bases at J, with 13 bases between. The germline CDR1 and CDR2 sequences are SGHDN and FVKESK.

The V call is TRBV6-5, the J call TRBJ1-1, with TRBD1 matching 10 bases. Germline CDR1 MNHEY, CDR2 SVGAGI. After removal of 11 bases from V and 8 bases from J, the junction contained 14 bases not matched to a gene. This CDR3 is 14 amino acids long. The CDR3 protein is CAVRRDRGPGEAFF. The CDR3 DNA reads TGTGCCGTACGCCGGGACAGGGGTCCCGGGGAAGCTTTCTTT.

The sample holds one count of this clone. V gene TRBV12-5 combines with J gene TRBJ1-5, with D perhaps matching TRBD1 (5 bases). Between the trimmed V and J ends, which lost 6 bases and 5 bases, there was a span of 14 bases. CDR3 size: 14 residues. Germline-derived CDR1 and CDR2 are LGHNT and FRNRAP. CDR3 bases: TGTGCTAGTGGGGGGGGTGGGGATTATCAGCCCCAGCATTTT. Encoded protein: CASGGGGDYQPQHF.

The chain carries TRBV2 and TRBJ1-1, with D possibly TRBD1 on 5 matching bases. V shed 5 bases and J shed 1 base, with 8 bases lying between them. The CDR3 spans 13 residues. Looked up from germline, CDR1 is SNHLY and CDR2 is FYNNEI. CDR3 sequence reads: CASSSDRNTEAFF. The DNA of the CDR3 is TGTGCCAGCAGTTCTGACAGGAACACTGAAGCTTTCTTT. Full variable domain (remainder filled in from reference TRBV2 and TRBJ1-1): EPEVTQTPSHQVTQMGQEVILRCVPISNHLYFYWYRQILGQKVEFLVSFYNNEISEKSEIFDDQFSVERPDGSNFTLKIRSTKLEDSAMYFCASSSDRNTEAFFGQGTRLTVV.

V and J are TRBV12-3 or TRBV12-4 and TRBJ1-1; D not certain. The CDR3 sequence is 11 residues long. V was clipped by 5 bases and J by 5 bases, with 6 bases between them. CDR3 in amino acids: CASSPRTEAFF. DNA for the CDR3: TGTGCCAGCAGTCCGCGGACTGAAGCTTTCTTT.

This chain links TRBV4-2 with TRBJ2-1, with 9 bases identical to TRBD1. With V trimmed by 1 base and J by 7 bases, 2 bases remained unmatched. The CDR3 contains 14 residues. Germline CDR1 LGHNA, CDR2 YNFKEQ. The CDR3 DNA is TGTGCCAGCAGCCAAGGGACAGGGGAAAATGAGCAGTTCTTC. It encodes CASSQGTGENEQFF.

The V call is TRBV24-1, the J call TRBJ1-1; 7 nucleotides align to TRBD1. Germline V CDR1 and CDR2: KGHDR, SFDVKD. The CDR3 consists of 12 residues. J gave up 8 bases and V 4 bases, and 3 bases lay outside the gene matches. The CDR3 here is CATSEATGEAFF. The CDR3 nucleotides read TGTGCCACCAGTGAGGCGACAGGGGAAGCTTTCTTT.

The V gene is TRBV4-1, the J gene TRBJ1-3; unclear D gene. The germline gives CDR1 MGHRA, CDR2 YSYEKL. The CDR3 covers 11 residues. Between the trimmed V and J ends, which lost 4 bases and 4 bases, there was a span of 2 bases. This CDR3 is CASSPGNTIYF. The CDR3 bases are TGCGCCAGCAGCCCGGGAAACACCATATATTTT.